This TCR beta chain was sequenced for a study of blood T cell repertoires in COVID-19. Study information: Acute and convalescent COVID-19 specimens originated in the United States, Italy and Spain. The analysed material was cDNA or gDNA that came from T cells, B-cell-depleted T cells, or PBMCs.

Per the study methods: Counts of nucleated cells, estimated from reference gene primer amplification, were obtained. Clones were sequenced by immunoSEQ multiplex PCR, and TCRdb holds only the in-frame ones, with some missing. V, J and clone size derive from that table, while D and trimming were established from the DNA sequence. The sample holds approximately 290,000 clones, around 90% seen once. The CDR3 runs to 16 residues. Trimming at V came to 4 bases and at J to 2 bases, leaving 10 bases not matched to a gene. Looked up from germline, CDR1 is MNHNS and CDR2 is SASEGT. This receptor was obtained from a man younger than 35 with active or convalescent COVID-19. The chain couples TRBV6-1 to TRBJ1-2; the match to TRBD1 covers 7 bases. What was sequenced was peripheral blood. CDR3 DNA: TGTGCCAGCAGTGTATTAGGACAGGTTCAAAACTATGGCTACACCTTC. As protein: CASSVLGQVQNYGYTF.